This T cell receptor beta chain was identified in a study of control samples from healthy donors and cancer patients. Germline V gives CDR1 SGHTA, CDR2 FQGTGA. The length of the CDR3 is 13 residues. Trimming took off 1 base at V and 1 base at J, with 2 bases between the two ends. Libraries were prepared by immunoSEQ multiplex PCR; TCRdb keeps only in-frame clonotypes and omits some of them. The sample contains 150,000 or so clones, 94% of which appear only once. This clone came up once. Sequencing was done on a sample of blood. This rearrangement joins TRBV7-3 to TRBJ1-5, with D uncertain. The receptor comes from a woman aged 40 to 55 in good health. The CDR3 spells CASSLNSNQPQHF. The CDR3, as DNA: TGTGCCAGCAGCTTAAACAGCAATCAGCCCCAGCATTTT.